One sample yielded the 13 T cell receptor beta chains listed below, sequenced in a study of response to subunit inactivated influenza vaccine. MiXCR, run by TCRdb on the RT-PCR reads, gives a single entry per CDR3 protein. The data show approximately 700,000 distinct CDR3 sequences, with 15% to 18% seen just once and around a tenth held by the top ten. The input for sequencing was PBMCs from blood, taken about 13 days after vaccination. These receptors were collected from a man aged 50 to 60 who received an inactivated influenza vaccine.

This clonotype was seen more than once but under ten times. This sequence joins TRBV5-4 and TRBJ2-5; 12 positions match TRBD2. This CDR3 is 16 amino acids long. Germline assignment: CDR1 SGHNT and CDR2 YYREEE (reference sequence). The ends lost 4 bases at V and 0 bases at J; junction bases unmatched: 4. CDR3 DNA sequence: TGTGCCAGCAGCCCTGGACTAGCGGGGAACCAAGAGACCCAGTACTTC. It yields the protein CASSPGLAGNQETQYF.

CDR3 nucleotides: TGTGCCAGCAGAGGGGGCGGAGGCAGGGACCCCTACGAGCAGTACTTC. Amino acids: CASRGGGGRDPYEQYF. The chain has TRBV7-3 and TRBJ2-7; TRBD1 aligns across 7 bases. Germline CDR1 is SGHTA and CDR2 is FQGTGA. With 6 bases clipped from V and 2 bases from J, the junction kept 13 bases outside the gene matches. This CDR3 is built from 16 residues.

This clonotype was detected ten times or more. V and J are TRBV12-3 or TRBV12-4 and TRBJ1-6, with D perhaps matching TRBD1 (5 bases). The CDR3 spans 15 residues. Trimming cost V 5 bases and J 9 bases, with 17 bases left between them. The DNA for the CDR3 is TGTGCCAGCAGTCCAGACGGGGACGGGGGTTCACCCCTCCACTTT. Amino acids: CASSPDGDGGSPLHF.

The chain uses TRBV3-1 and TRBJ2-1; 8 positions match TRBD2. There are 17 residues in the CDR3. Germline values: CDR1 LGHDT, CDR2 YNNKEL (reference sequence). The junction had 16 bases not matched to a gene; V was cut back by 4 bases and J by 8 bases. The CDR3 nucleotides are TGTGCCAGCAGCCTCCCGGGAGGCGGCACTAGCGGCTATGAGCAGTTCTTC. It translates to CASSLPGGGTSGYEQFF.

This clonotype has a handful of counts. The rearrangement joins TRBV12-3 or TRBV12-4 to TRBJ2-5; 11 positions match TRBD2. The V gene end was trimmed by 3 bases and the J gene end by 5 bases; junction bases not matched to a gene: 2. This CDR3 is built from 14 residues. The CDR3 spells CASSFSGGVETQYF. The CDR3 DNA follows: TGTGCCAGCAGTTTTAGCGGGGGGGTGGAGACCCAGTACTTC.

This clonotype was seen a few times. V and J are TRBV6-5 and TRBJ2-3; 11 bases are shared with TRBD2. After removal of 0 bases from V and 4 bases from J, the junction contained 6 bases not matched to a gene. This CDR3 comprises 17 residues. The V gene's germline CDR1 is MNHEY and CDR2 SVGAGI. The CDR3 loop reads CASSYSIAGGFADTQYF. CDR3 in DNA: TGTGCCAGCAGTTACTCGATAGCGGGGGGGTTCGCAGATACGCAGTATTTT.

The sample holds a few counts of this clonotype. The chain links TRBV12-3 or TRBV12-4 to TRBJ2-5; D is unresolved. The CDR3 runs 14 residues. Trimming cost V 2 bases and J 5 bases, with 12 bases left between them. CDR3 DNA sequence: TGTGCCAGCAGTTTAATGCCTAGTAGTGAGACCCAGTACTTC. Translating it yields CASSLMPSSETQYF.

This chain's CDR3 is CASTSGGSSYNEQFF. The DNA of the CDR3 is TGTGCCAGCACTAGCGGAGGAAGCTCCTACAATGAGCAGTTCTTC. The chain carries TRBV28 and TRBJ2-1; 7 bases are a match to TRBD2. Germline CDR1 reads MDHEN; CDR2 reads SYDVKM. The CDR3 has 15 amino acids. V was clipped by 7 bases and J by 0 bases; unmatched bases: 6.

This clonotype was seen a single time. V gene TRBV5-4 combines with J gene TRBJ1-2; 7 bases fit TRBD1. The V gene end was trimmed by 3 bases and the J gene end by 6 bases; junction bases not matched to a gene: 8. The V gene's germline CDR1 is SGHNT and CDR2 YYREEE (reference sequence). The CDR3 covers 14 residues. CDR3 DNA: TGTGCCAGCAGCTCGATGACAGGGCCCGATGGCTACACCTTC. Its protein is CASSSMTGPDGYTF.

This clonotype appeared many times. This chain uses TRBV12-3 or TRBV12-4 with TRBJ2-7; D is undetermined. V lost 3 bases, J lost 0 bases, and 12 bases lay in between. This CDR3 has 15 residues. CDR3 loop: CASSFSGSPSYEQYF. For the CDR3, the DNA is TGTGCCAGCAGTTTTTCGGGCAGCCCCTCCTACGAGCAGTACTTC.

This chain's CDR3 is CASSVGTDQETQYF. The CDR3 nucleotides read TGTGCCAGCAGCGTTGGGACGGACCAAGAGACCCAGTACTTC. The gene calls are TRBV11-1 and TRBJ2-5; D tentatively fits TRBD1 or TRBD2 (5 bases each). CDR1 is SGHAT, CDR2 FQDESV, per germline (reference sequence). This CDR3 contains 14 residues. V was pared by 5 bases and J by 0 bases, with 10 bases between.

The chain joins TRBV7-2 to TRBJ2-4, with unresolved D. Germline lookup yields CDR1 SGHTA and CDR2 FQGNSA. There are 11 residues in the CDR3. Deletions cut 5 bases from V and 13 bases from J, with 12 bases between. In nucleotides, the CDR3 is TGTGCCAGCAGCCCTGGTATCCAGCAGTACTTC. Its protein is CASSPGIQQYF.

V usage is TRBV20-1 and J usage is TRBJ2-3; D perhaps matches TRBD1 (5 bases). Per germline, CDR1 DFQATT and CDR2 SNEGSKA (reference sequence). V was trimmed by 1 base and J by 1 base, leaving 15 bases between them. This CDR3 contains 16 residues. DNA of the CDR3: TGCAGTGCTAGAGGACTCCTGACAGCCCGCACAGATACGCAGTATTTT. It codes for CSARGLLTARTDTQYF.